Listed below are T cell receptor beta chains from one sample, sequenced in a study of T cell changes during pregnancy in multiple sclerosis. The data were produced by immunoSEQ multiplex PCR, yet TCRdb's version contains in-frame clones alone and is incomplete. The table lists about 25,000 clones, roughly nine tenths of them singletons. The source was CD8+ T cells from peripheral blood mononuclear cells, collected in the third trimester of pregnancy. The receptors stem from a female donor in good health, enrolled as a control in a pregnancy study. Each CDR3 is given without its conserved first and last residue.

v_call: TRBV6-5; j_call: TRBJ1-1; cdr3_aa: ASSYSRGLYTEAF
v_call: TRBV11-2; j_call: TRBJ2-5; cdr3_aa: ASSLTGIQETQY
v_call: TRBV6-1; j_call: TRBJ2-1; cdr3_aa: ASSLGRSTYNEQF
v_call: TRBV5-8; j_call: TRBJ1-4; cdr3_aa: ASSGGTGDEKLF
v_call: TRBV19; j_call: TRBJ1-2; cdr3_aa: ASSIQGAYGYT
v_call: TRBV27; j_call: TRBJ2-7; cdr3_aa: ASSLTPPYEQY
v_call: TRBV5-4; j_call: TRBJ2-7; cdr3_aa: ASSLTGDGGYEQY
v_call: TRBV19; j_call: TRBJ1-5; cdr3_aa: ASSPDRGRVQPQH
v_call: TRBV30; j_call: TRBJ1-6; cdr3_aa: AWSSGTGGSPLH
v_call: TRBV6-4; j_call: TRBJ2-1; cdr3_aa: ASSGGAESSYNEQF
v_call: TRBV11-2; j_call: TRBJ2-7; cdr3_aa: ASSGLADSYEQY
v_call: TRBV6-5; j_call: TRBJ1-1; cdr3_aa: ASSWTGGTIEAF
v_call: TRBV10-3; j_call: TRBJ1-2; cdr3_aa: ATHGEDYGYT
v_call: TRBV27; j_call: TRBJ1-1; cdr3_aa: ASSNRAMNTEAF
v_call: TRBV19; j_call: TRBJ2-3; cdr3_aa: ASSRMGQGSDTQY
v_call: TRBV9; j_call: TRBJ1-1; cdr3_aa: ASSETGRNTEAF
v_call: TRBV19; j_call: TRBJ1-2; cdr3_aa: ASSTGYGYT
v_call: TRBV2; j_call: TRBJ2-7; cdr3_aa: ASRVSGVSTYEQY
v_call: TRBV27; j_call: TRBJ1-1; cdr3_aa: ASGQGAMNTEAF
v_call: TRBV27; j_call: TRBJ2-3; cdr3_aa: ASGRAKDTQY
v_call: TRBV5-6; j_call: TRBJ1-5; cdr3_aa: ASSLGGEPQH
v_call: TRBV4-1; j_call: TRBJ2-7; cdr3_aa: ASSQDRGPTDEQY
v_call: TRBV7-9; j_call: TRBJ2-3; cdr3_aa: ASSLVLGSTDTQY
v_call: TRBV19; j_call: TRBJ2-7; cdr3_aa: ASSIAGTYEQY
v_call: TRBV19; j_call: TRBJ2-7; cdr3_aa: ASSDGLGQHYEQY
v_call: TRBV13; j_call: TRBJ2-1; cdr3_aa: ASSLRLAGNNEQF
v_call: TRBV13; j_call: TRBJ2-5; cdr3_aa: ASSSTGLRETQY
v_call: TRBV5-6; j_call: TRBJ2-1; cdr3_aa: ASSLSGRNEQF
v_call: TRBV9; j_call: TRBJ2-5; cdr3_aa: ASSGGTGGMETQY
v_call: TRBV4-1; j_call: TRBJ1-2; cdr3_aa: ASSQDPLANYGYT
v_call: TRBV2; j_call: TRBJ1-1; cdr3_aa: ASPQGKTEAF
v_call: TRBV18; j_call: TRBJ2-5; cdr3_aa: ASSSTGASGETQY
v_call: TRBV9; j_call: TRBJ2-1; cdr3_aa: ASSAQGLAGEYNEQF
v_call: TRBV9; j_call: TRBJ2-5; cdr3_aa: ASSGARETQY
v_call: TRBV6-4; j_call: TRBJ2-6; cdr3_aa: ASSVVSGANVLT
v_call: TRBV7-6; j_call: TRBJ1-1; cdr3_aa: ASSLVHSGLQYTEAF
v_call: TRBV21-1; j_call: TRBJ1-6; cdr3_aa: ASSKAANSPLH
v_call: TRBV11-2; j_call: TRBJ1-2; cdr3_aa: ASSHQDREDYGYT
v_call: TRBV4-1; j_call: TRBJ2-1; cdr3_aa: ASSQTRGYNEQF
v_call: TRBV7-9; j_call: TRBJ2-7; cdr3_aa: ASSPGSYEQY
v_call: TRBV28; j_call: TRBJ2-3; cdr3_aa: ASSLDSSTDTQY
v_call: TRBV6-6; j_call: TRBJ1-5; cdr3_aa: AIGSESGSNQPQH
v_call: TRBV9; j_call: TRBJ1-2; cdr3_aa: ASSASGEGGYT
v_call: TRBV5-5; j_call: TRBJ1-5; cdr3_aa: ASSPGTVNQPQH
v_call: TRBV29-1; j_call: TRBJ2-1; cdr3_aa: SVGGDSYNEQF
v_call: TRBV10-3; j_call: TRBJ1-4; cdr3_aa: AIKVAGDEKLF
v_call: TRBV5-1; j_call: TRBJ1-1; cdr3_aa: ASSLGLGGRNTEAF
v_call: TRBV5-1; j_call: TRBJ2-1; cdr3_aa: ASSLSGGAYNEQF
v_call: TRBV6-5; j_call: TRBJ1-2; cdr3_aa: ASSRRTGLGGYT
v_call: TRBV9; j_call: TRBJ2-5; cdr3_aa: ASSVGSGVPQY
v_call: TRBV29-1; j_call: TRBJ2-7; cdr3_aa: SVEQREPYEQY
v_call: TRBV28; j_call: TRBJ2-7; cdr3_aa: AAAVGSTGHEQY
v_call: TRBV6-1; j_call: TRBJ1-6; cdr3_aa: ASSDEGGRYSPLH
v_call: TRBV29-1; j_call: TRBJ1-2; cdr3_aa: SVGRGTDVHLLYGYT
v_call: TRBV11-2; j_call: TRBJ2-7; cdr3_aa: ASSQGLSYEQY
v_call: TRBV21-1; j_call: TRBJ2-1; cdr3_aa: ASSKAVGHHSYNEQF
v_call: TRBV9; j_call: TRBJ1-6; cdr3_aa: ASSVDQSYNSPLH
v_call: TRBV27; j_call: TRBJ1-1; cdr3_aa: ASSSRVGDTEAF
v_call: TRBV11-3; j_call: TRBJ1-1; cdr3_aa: ASSLSRQGGGTEAF
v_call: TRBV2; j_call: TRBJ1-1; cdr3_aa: ASSETGGTGRGEAF